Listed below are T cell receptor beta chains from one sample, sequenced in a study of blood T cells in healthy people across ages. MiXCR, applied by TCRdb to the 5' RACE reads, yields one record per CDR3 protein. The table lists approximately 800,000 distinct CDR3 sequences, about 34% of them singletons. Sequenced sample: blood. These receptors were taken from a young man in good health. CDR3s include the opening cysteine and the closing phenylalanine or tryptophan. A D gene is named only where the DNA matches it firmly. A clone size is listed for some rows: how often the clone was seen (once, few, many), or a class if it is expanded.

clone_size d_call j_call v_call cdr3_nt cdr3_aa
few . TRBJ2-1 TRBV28 TGTGCCAGCAGTTTAGGGGGGCTCCTTTACAATGAGCAGTTCTTC CASSLGGLLYNEQFF
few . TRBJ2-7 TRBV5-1 TGCGCCGGCAGCAACCGGCCAGACGCCTACGAGCAGTACTTC CAGSNRPDAYEQYF
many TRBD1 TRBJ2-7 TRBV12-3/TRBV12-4 TGTGCCAGCCGAGCCTCCTCGGACAGGGACACCTACGAGCAGTACTTC CASRASSDRDTYEQYF
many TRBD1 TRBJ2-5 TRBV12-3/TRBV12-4 TGTGCCAGCAGTTTAGGGACAGGGGGTTATGGGGAGACCCAGTACTTC CASSLGTGGYGETQYF
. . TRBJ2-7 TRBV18 TGTGCCAGCTCACCACCTGAGGGGGGGCAACACAATGAGCAGTACTTC CASSPPEGGQHNEQYF
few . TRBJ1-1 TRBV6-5 TGTGCCAGCAGTTATTATCAGGAGGGTGAAGCTTTCTTT CASSYYQEGEAFF
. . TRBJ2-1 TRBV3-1 TGTGCCAGCAGCCCCGGGACTGGACTCAATGAGCAGTTCTTC CASSPGTGLNEQFF
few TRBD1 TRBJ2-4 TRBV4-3 TGCGCCAGCAGCTTTCTCGGGACAGGGGGACAAAACATTCAGTACTTC CASSFLGTGGQNIQYF
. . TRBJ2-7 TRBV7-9 TGTGCCAGCAGCTCACAGGGTAAATCCGAATACTCCTACAATGAGCAGTACTTC CASSSQGKSEYSYNEQYF
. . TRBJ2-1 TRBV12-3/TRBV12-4 TGTGCCAGCAGCCACGGTGGTTACGAGCAGTTCTTC CASSHGGYEQFF
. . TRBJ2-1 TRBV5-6 TGTGCCAGCAGCTTGACCCAGTTCTACAATGAGCAGTTCTTC CASSLTQFYNEQFF
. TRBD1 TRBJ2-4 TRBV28 TGTGCCAGCAGTCGCTCGGGACAGGAGAACATTCAGTACTTC CASSRSGQENIQYF
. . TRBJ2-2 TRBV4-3 TGCGCCAGCAGCCAACAGGGGAGCACCGGGGAGCTGTTTTTT CASSQQGSTGELFF
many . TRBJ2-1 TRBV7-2 TGTGCCAGCAGCGTCGGGACGGAGTACAATGAGCAGTTCTTC CASSVGTEYNEQFF
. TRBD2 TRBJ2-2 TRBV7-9 TGTGCCAGCAGCTTAACACTAGCGGCCACCGGGGAGCTGTTTTTT CASSLTLAATGELFF
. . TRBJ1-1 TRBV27 TGTGCCAGCAGTTTATCAGGGAGCATGAACACTGAAGCTTTCTTT CASSLSGSMNTEAFF
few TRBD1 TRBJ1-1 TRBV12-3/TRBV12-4 TGTGCCAGCAGTCCAACAGGGGGCTGGGGGGATACTGAAGCTTTCTTT CASSPTGGWGDTEAFF
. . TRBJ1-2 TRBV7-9 TGTGCCAGCAGCTTATTGGCAGGAAACTATGGCTACACCTTC CASSLLAGNYGYTF
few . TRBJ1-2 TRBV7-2 TGTGCCAGCAGCTTAGACCCCGGGAACTATGGCTACACCTTC CASSLDPGNYGYTF
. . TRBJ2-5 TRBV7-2 TGTGCCAGCAGCTTAGGGCCCCGGAACAATGAGCAGTACTTC CASSLGPRNNEQYF
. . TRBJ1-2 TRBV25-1 TGTGCCAGCACTCGATCAGGACGGGAGGGCTACACCTTC CASTRSGREGYTF
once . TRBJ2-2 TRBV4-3 TGCGCCAGCAGCCAAGACGGGGGACGGTCTCCCTCGAACACCGGGGAGCTGTTTTTT CASSQDGGRSPSNTGELFF
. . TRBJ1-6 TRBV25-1 TGTGCCAGCATGCCCCGGAGAACAAATTCACCCCTCCACTTT CASMPRRTNSPLHF
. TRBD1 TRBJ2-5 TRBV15 TGTGCCACCAGCAGATCGACCGGGACAGGGAACGAGACCCAGTACTTC CATSRSTGTGNETQYF
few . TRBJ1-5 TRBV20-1 TGCAGTGCTAGCGATATCGGGGATAGGGCAGGGCCCCAGCATTTT CSASDIGDRAGPQHF
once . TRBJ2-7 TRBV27 TGTGCCAGCAGCCTCTTGGAGGCTAGCTCCTACGAGCAGTACTTC CASSLLEASSYEQYF
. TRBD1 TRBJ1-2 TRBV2 TGTGCCAGAGACAGGGATCATGGCTACACCTTC CARDRDHGYTF
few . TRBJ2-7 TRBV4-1 TGCGCCAGCAGCCCCCGGGACGCAGCCTACGAGCAGTACTTC CASSPRDAAYEQYF
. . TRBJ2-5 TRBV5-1 TGCGCCAGCAGCTCGACGCAGACACTTACCCAGTACTTC CASSSTQTLTQYF
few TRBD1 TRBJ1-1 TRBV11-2 TGTGCCAGCAGCCACGGACAGGGTCCCACTGAAGCTTTCTTT CASSHGQGPTEAFF
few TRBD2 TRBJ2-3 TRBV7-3 TGTGCCAGCAGCAGTAGCGGGGGGGCATCAGATACGCAGTATTTT CASSSSGGASDTQYF
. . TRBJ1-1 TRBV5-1 TGCGCCAGCAGCTTGGCCAACAGGGCGAACACTGAAGCTTTCTTT CASSLANRANTEAFF
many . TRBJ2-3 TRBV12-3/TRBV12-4 TGTGCCAGCAGTTTAGGACCGCTTCGCACAGATACGCAGTATTTT CASSLGPLRTDTQYF
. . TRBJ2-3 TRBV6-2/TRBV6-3 TGTGCCAGCAGTTCCGACAGTGCAGATACGCAGTATTTT CASSSDSADTQYF
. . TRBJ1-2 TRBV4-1 TGCGCCAGCAGCCAAGGGTCGGCAAACTATGGCTACACCTTC CASSQGSANYGYTF
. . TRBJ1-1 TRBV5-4 TGTGCCACACACTCCCCGGGAGAGAACACTGAAGCTTTCTTT CATHSPGENTEAFF
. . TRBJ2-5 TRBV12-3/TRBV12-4 TGTGCCAGCAGCAAAGCAATCTCCTACAATGAGCAGTACTTC CASSKAISYNEQYF
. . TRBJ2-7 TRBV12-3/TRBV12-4 TGTGCCAGCAGTCCCCAGGAGGGGGGATACGAGCAGTACTTC CASSPQEGGYEQYF
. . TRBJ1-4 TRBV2 TGTGCCAGCAGTGAAGCTGCGGCCCCAAATGAAAAACTGTTTTTT CASSEAAAPNEKLFF
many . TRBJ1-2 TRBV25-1 TGTGCCAGCACCCCCTCAGAGGACTATGGCTACACCTTC CASTPSEDYGYTF
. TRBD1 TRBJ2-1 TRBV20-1 TGCAGTGCTAGAGATCCCCCGACAGGGATTTATGAGCAGTTCTTC CSARDPPTGIYEQFF
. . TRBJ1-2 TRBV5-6 TGTGCCAGCAGCTCCCGGGCAGCCCTAAACTATGGCTACACCTTC CASSSRAALNYGYTF
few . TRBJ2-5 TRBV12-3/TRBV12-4 TGTGCCAGCAGCAGACCGGCAGGACAAGAGACCCAGTACTTC CASSRPAGQETQYF
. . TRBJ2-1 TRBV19 TGTGCCAGTAGTATAGGTTCCCCCCGGGGTGAGCAGTTCTTC CASSIGSPRGEQFF
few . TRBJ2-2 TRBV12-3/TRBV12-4 TGTGCCAGCAGTTTCGGCGGGGGGGAGCTGTTTTTT CASSFGGGELFF
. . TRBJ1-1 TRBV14 TGTGCCAGCAGCCGCCGGTATAACACTGAAGCTTTCTTT CASSRRYNTEAFF
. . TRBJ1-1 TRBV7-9 TGTGCCAGCAGTCCGGACGGCGTGAACACTGAAGCTTTCTTT CASSPDGVNTEAFF
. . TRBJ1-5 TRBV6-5 TGTGCCAGCAGTACCGGGCCCAATCAGCCCCAGCATTTT CASSTGPNQPQHF
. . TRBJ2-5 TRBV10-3 TGTGCCATCAGTGAGTGGGCTGGCGGGCAAGAGACCCAGTACTTC CAISEWAGGQETQYF
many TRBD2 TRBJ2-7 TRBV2 TGTGCCAGCAGTGTGTCTAGCGGAGGCTCCTACGAGCAGTACTTC CASSVSSGGSYEQYF
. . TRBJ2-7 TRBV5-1 TGCGCCAGCAGCTTGGAGCAGCGTCCCTACAATGAGCAGTACTTC CASSLEQRPYNEQYF
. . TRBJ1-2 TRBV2 TGTGCCAGCCGCTACCAGGGAGAACTCTATGGCTACACCTTC CASRYQGELYGYTF
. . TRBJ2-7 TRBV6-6 TGTGCCAGCAGCTTAACGGGGGGAGGGGGCGTGTACGAGCAGTACTTC CASSLTGGGGVYEQYF
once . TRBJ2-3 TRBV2 TGTGCCAGCAGTGAAAGCGGTCCAGGTAACACAAATACGCAGTATTTT CASSESGPGNTNTQYF
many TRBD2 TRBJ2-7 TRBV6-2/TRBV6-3 TGTGCCAGCAGTTACCAAAACCCCGGGACTAGAAGGAGAGGCGAGCAGTACTTC CASSYQNPGTRRRGEQYF
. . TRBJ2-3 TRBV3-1 TGTGCCAGCAGCCAAGCTGACAGTCCCAGAGGGACGCAGTATTTT CASSQADSPRGTQYF
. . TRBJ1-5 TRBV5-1 TGCGCCAGCAGCTTGGCCTCTGTTCGTCCGGGAAGGGTCAATCAGCCCCAGCATTTT CASSLASVRPGRVNQPQHF
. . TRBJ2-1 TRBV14 TGTGCCAGCAGCCAAGAGAGGAGGGGGCGGGTTGATGAGCAGTTCTTC CASSQERRGRVDEQFF